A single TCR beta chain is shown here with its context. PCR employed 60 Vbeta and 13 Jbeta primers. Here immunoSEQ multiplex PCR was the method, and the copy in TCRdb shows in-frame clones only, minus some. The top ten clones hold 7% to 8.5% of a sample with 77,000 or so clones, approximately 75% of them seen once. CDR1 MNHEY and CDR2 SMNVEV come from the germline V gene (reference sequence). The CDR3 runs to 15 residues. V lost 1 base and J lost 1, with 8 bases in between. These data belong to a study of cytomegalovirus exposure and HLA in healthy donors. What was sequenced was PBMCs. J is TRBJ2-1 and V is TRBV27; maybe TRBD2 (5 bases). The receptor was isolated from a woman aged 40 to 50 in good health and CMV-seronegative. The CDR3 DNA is TGTGCCAGCAGTTTATTCCGGGGTTCCTACAATGAGCAGTTCTTC. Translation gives CASSLFRGSYNEQFF.